This TCR beta chain was sequenced for a study of T cell repertoires in cytomegalovirus infection. V lost 4 bases to trimming and J lost 3 bases; unmatched junction nucleotides: 4. The CDR3 has 15 amino acids. Germline V CDR1 and CDR2: SGHTA, FQGNSA. In TCRdb, the reads were re-called with MiXCR into one record per CDR3 protein. This sample has roughly 190,000 distinct CDR3 sequences; roughly 9.8% occur once, and the top ten carry roughly 5.1%. In its sample, this clonotype was seen many times. No antigen is known for it. The study, taken as a whole, reports: People with CMV and the relevant HLA were identified by cumulative public TCR beta family frequency. HLA-C-restricted CMV clonotypes gave the most frequent clonotype in two of eight donors.

Material: PBMCs. The chain uses TRBV7-2 and TRBJ2-1; 9 nucleotides agree with TRBD2. The source of this sequence is a human donor in good health (CMV status not recorded). Some clones in this sample may be carry-over from other donors' samples. CDR3 DNA sequence: TGTGCCAGCAGCTCGACTAGCGGTGACTACAATGAGCAGTTCTTC. Amino acids: CASSSTSGDYNEQFF.